Presented here are 11 T cell receptor beta chains from one specimen sequenced in a study of post-analysis software for immune sequencing data. Whole-study findings and limits: The study found TRBV5-6, TRBV5-1 and TRBV20-1 among five TRBV segments more frequent in patients than controls.

Prepared TCR beta cDNA libraries contained unique molecular identifiers. From the PCR reads, TCRdb called clonotypes with MiXCR, one entry per CDR3 protein. The repertoire includes 650,000 to 850,000 distinct CDR3 sequences, roughly 58% of them detected once, and around 4.5% sits in the top ten. These receptors have no identified antigens. The sequencing input was blood. The receptor set was obtained from a girl aged 10 to 17 with multiple sclerosis.

Only a few counts were recorded for this clonotype. The rearrangement uses TRBV4-2 and TRBJ2-1; 14 bases map to TRBD2. The junction had 4 bases not matched to a gene; V was cut back by 5 bases and J by 7 bases. The germline CDR1 and CDR2 sequences are LGHNA and YNFKEQ. The CDR3 totals 15 residues. The CDR3: CASSSTSGRANEQFF. The CDR3, as DNA: TGTGCCAGCAGCTCGACTAGCGGGAGGGCAAATGAGCAGTTCTTC.

This clonotype has more than one count but fewer than ten. The rearrangement links TRBV7-3 to TRBJ2-7; TRBD1 might be the D (5 bases). Germline lookup yields CDR1 SGHTA and CDR2 FQGTGA. Between the trimmed V and J ends, which lost 1 base and 6 bases, there was a span of 10 bases. This CDR3 region has 13 residues. The CDR3: CASSLIPRAEQYF. As DNA, the CDR3 is TGTGCCAGCAGCTTAATCCCCAGGGCCGAGCAGTACTTC.

This clonotype turned up a few times. The chain joins TRBV6-5 to TRBJ2-5; D unclear. CDR1 and CDR2 from the germline V gene are MNHEY and SVGAGI. The CDR3 spans 15 residues. V gave up 0 bases and J gave up 3 bases, with 11 bases separating them. The CDR3 spells CASSYSLTAEETQYF. The DNA of the CDR3 is TGTGCCAGCAGTTACTCTCTTACAGCAGAAGAGACCCAGTACTTC.

The chain links TRBV5-1 to TRBJ2-5; D uncertain. Matching the DNA end better, TRBJ2-7 makes the J call doubtful. The CDR3 runs to 12 residues. Germline V gives CDR1 SGHRS, CDR2 YFSETQ. The CDR3 DNA reads TGCGCCAGCAACATCCACCCTGGCGAGCAGTACTTC. It yields the protein CASNIHPGEQYF.

This clonotype has just a few counts. This sequence joins TRBV5-1 and TRBJ2-7; D is uncertain. The CDR3 extends over 16 amino acids. The germline V gene has CDR1 SGHRS and CDR2 YFSETQ. V was clipped by 0 bases and J by 3 bases, with 16 bases between them. CDR3 loop: CASSLGPVRNDYEQYF. CDR3 in DNA: TGCGCCAGCAGCTTGGGGCCAGTACGTAATGACTACGAGCAGTACTTC.

The rearrangement uses TRBV29-1 and TRBJ2-3, with TRBD2 identical over 7 bases. Germline CDR1 and CDR2: SQVTM and ANQGSEA. The CDR3 loop spans 16 amino acids. After removal of 7 bases from V and 1 base from J, the junction contained 14 bases not matched to a gene. The CDR3 DNA reads as TGCAGCGCCCGCGAAACCTCTAGCGGCCGCACAGATACGCAGTATTTT. Amino acid sequence: CSARETSSGRTDTQYF.

The chain employs TRBV29-1 and TRBJ2-2, with TRBD2 matching over 11 bases. The CDR3 is made up of 15 amino acids. From germline, CDR1 is SQVTM and CDR2 ANQGSEA. Trimming at V came to 5 bases and at J to 2 bases, leaving 4 bases not matched to a gene. The CDR3 region is CSVQGLAVNTGELFF. The DNA of the CDR3 is TGCAGCGTTCAGGGACTAGCGGTAAACACCGGGGAGCTGTTTTTT.

Note on this clonotype: Mismatch with germline at one junction end may stem from a read error. The rearrangement links TRBV10-3 to TRBJ2-7; no clear D gene. The CDR3 extends over 16 amino acids. Germline V gene data show CDR1 as ENHRY and CDR2 as SYGVKD. The CDR3 sequence: CAISESSVTSSYEQHF. CDR3 bases: TGTGCCATCAGTGAGTCGAGCGTTACCAGCTCCTACGAGCAGCACTTC.

This chain joins TRBV10-3 and TRBJ1-2; the D gene is possibly TRBD1 (5 bases). CDR1 is ENHRY and CDR2 is SYGVKD in the germline V gene. V was clipped by 11 bases and J by 2 bases, with 24 bases between them. The CDR3 is made up of 16 amino acids. This CDR3 reads CAAAGTEVLPNYGYTF. CDR3 nucleotides: TGTGCCGCGGCCGGGACCGAGGTCCTACCCAACTATGGCTACACCTTC.

This clonotype appeared a few times. The chain is built from TRBV29-1 and TRBJ2-3; 7 bases map to TRBD1. V lost 7 bases and J lost 4; bases outside the gene matches: 5. The CDR3 has 12 residues. Germline loops: CDR1 SQVTM, CDR2 ANQGSEA. This CDR3 reads CSEGTAADTQYF. Written as DNA, the CDR3 is TGCAGCGAGGGGACAGCCGCAGATACGCAGTATTTT.

The chain links TRBV29-1 to TRBJ2-1; 8 bases align to TRBD1. Germline V gene sequence: CDR1 SQVTM, CDR2 ANQGSEA. With V trimmed by 7 bases and J by 7 bases, 12 bases remained unmatched. This CDR3 has 14 amino acids. The chain's CDR3 is CSAGGTGPPNEQFF. In nucleotides, the CDR3 is TGCAGCGCTGGGGGGACAGGTCCACCAAATGAGCAGTTCTTC.